One sample yielded the 32 T cell receptor beta chains listed below, sequenced in a study of T cells in Graves' hyperthyroidism and ophthalmopathy. TCR beta CDR3 regions were amplified from RNA transcripts. The TCR CDR3 was amplified in a first-round RT-PCR using the HTBI primer set. From the multiplex PCR reads, TCRdb called clonotypes with MiXCR, one entry per CDR3 protein. The sample contains 600,000 to 700,000 distinct CDR3 sequences, 14% to 15% of which appear only once. Specimen: blood. All receptors come from a woman in her 40s with Graves' ophthalmopathy.

This clonotype was observed at least ten times. This chain links TRBV6-1 with TRBJ2-5, with 12 bases matching TRBD2. V was pared by 3 bases and J by 5 bases, with 4 bases of the junction left unmatched. The CDR3 has 15 residues. Germline CDR1 is MNHNS and CDR2 is SASEGT. The CDR3 protein is CASSDGLAGRETQYF. Written as DNA, the CDR3 is TGTGCCAGCAGTGACGGACTAGCGGGGAGGGAGACCCAGTACTTC.

This clonotype was seen many times. V is TRBV10-3 and J is TRBJ2-5, with D tentatively TRBD1 (5 bases). Trimming left V 3 bases short and J 2 bases short, with 19 bases between. This CDR3 has 17 amino acids. Germline CDR1 is ENHRY and CDR2 is SYGVKD. As DNA, the CDR3 is TGTGCCATCAGTGAAAGGGTCGCAAGGGGTGGGCAAGAGACCCAGTACTTC. Residues: CAISERVARGGQETQYF.

This clonotype was seen ten or more times. This chain uses TRBV20-1 with TRBJ2-5, with D perhaps matching TRBD2 (6 bases). This CDR3 comprises 15 residues. V lost 5 bases to trimming and J lost 1 base, with 17 bases between them. Germline-derived CDR1 and CDR2 are DFQATT and SNEGSKA (reference sequence). CDR3 in DNA: TGCAGTGCTCCCCTGCGTGTAGCGGCCCAAGAGACCCAGTACTTC. It yields the protein CSAPLRVAAQETQYF.

This clonotype showed up just a few times. The chain couples TRBV7-9 to TRBJ2-1; the D is unclear. The CDR3 is made up of 12 amino acids. V dropped 5 bases and J dropped 7 bases, with 9 bases sitting between them. Germline CDR1 reads SEHNR; CDR2 reads FQNEAQ (reference sequence). CDR3 nucleotide sequence: TGTGCCAGCAGCCCGGTGGGGAATGAGCAGTTCTTC. This translates into CASSPVGNEQFF.

This clonotype was detected many times. The rearrangement uses TRBV7-3 and TRBJ2-7; weak D call: TRBD2 (5 bases). With 0 bases removed from V and 3 bases from J, the gap between germline ends came to 6 bases. CDR1 SGHTA and CDR2 FQGTGA come from the germline V gene. The CDR3 covers 13 residues. CDR3 residues: CASSLTADYEQYF. The CDR3, as DNA: TGTGCCAGCAGCTTAACAGCGGACTACGAGCAGTACTTC.

This clonotype has just a few counts. The rearrangement joins TRBV7-2 to TRBJ2-6, with D perhaps TRBD1 (6 bases). Germline lookup yields CDR1 SGHTA and CDR2 FQGNSA. The CDR3 contains 15 residues. V lost 5 bases and J lost 3, with 11 bases in between. The CDR3 DNA is TGTGCCAGCAGCGTCACAGGGATTGGGGCCAACGTCCTGACTTTC. Translating it yields CASSVTGIGANVLTF. Filled out from reference TRBV7-2 and TRBJ2-6, the complete variable domain reads GAGVSQSPSNKVTEKGKDVELRCDPISGHTALYWYRQSLGQGLEFLIYFQGNSAPDKSGLPSDRFSAERTGGSVSTLTIQRTQQEDSAVYLCASSVTGIGANVLTFGAGSRLTVL.

This clonotype was counted at least ten times. The gene calls are TRBV11-2 and TRBJ1-5; no reliable D call. Germline V CDR1 and CDR2: SGHAT, FQNNGV. V gave up 0 bases and J gave up 7 bases, with 7 bases separating them. The CDR3 extends over 13 amino acids. CDR3 sequence reads: CASSLDRIQPQHF. Here the CDR3 DNA reads TGTGCCAGCAGCTTAGACAGGATCCAGCCCCAGCATTTT.

V gene TRBV6-1 combines with J gene TRBJ1-1, with TRBD1 matching over 7 bases. V lost 10 bases and J lost 5; bases outside the gene matches: 10. Looked up from germline, CDR1 is MNHNS and CDR2 is SASEGT. This CDR3 contains 13 residues. Here the CDR3 reads CANRGHDLTEAFF. The CDR3 DNA follows: TGTGCCAACAGGGGACACGACCTAACTGAAGCTTTCTTT.

This clonotype came up many times. V gene TRBV28 combines with J gene TRBJ1-1; weak D call: TRBD1 (5 bases). The CDR3 is made up of 16 amino acids. V dropped 6 bases and J dropped 1 base, with 18 bases sitting between them. Germline V gene data show CDR1 as MDHEN and CDR2 as SYDVKM. The CDR3: CASSPTGRGGNTEAFF. The CDR3 DNA follows: TGTGCCAGCAGCCCGACCGGCCGGGGGGGGAACACTGAAGCTTTCTTT.

In DNA form, the CDR3 reads TGTGCCAGCAGCCGAAGGAATTTTGGGGAGACCCAGTACTTC. This encodes CASSRRNFGETQYF. This chain joins TRBV11-2 and TRBJ2-5; unclear D gene. This CDR3 contains 14 residues. Looked up from germline, CDR1 is SGHAT and CDR2 is FQNNGV. Trimming took off 5 bases at V and 5 bases at J, with 15 bases between the two ends.

This clonotype was counted many times. The genes are TRBV12-3 or TRBV12-4 and TRBJ1-1; D unclear. Trimming cost V 2 bases and J 4 bases, with 11 bases left between them. CDR3 size: 14 residues. The CDR3 protein is CASSLTHEGTEAFF. Written as DNA, the CDR3 is TGTGCCAGCAGTTTAACACACGAGGGCACTGAAGCTTTCTTT.

V usage is TRBV7-9 and J usage is TRBJ2-7; D may be TRBD1 or TRBD2 (5 bases each). CDR1 and CDR2 from the germline V gene are SEHNR and FQNEAQ (reference sequence). V lost 6 bases and J lost 5, with 20 bases in between. The CDR3 has 15 residues. CDR3 residues: CASSRDQTVVHEQYF. The CDR3 nucleotides read TGTGCCAGCAGTAGGGACCAGACGGTGGTGCACGAGCAGTACTTC. The full variable domain, in which reference TRBV7-9 and TRBJ2-7 provide the parts outside the CDR3, is DTGVSQNPRHKITKRGQNVTFRCDPISEHNRLYWYRQTLGQGPEFLTYFQNEAQLEKSRLLSDRFSAERPKGSFSTLEIQRTEQGDSAMYLCASSRDQTVVHEQYFGPGTRLTVT.

This clonotype was recorded at least ten times. The V and J genes are TRBV7-6 and TRBJ2-5, with TRBD2 as a possible D gene (5 bases). Looked up from germline, CDR1 is SGHVS and CDR2 is FNYEAQ. The CDR3 sequence is 16 residues long. Trimming cost V 6 bases and J 0 bases, with 17 bases left between them. Here the CDR3 DNA reads TGTGCCAGCAGGGCGACGCTAGCCATGGACCAAGAGACCCAGTACTTC. Amino acid sequence: CASRATLAMDQETQYF.

V is TRBV19 and J is TRBJ2-6; the D gene is possibly TRBD2 (5 bases). This CDR3 is built from 15 residues. From germline, CDR1 is LNHDA and CDR2 SQIVND (reference sequence). Trimming removed 3 bases at V and 2 bases at J, with 8 bases between. CDR3 in DNA: TGTGCCAGTAGTATTTTCGGGGCTGGGGCCAACGTCCTGACTTTC. It specifies CASSIFGAGANVLTF. The full variable domain, completed using reference TRBV19 and TRBJ2-6, is DGGITQSPKYLFRKEGQNVTLSCEQNLNHDAMYWYRQDPGQGLRLIYYSQIVNDFQKGDIAEGYSVSREKKESFPLTVTSAQKNPTAFYLCASSIFGAGANVLTFGAGSRLTVL.

This clonotype was counted ten times or more. The J gene is TRBJ2-7, the V gene TRBV20-1; D is perhaps TRBD2 (6 bases). Looked up from germline, CDR1 is DFQATT and CDR2 is SNEGSKA (reference sequence). This CDR3 contains 14 residues. The V end was cut by 0 bases, the J end by 0 bases, with 9 bases between. The CDR3 sequence is CSARDSGDSYEQYF. CDR3 nucleotide sequence: TGCAGTGCTAGAGATAGCGGAGACTCCTACGAGCAGTACTTC.

This clonotype has ten or more counts. This chain uses TRBV27 with TRBJ2-3; TRBD2 might be the D (5 bases). CDR3 length: 13 residues. Trimming stripped 4 bases from V and 2 bases from J, with 7 bases between. Germline V CDR1 and CDR2: MNHEY, SMNVEV (reference sequence). This CDR3 is CASSWRATDTQYF. As DNA, the CDR3 is TGTGCCAGCAGTTGGCGGGCCACAGATACGCAGTATTTT.

This clonotype came up many times. The gene calls are TRBV2 and TRBJ2-1; 11 bases line up with TRBD2. The CDR3 contains 15 residues. CDR1 SNHLY and CDR2 FYNNEI come from the germline V gene. V lost 6 bases to trimming and J lost 7 bases; unmatched junction nucleotides: 8. The CDR3 spells CASRDSGRAGNEQFF. In nucleotides, the CDR3 is TGTGCCAGCAGGGATAGCGGGAGGGCCGGTAATGAGCAGTTCTTC.

This clonotype occurred many times. CDR3 in DNA: TGTGCCAGTAGTACTTTAGGACTACACACCGGGGAGCTGTTTTTT. The encoded protein is CASSTLGLHTGELFF. V usage is TRBV19 and J usage is TRBJ2-2; possibly TRBD2 for D (6 bases). V dropped 4 bases and J dropped 3 bases, with 12 bases sitting between them. The germline V gene encodes CDR1 LNHDA and CDR2 SQIVND (reference sequence). This CDR3 has 15 residues.

To note about this clonotype: No conserved phenylalanine or tryptophan is present at the end of the CDR3, so a read error is the likely explanation. V and J are TRBV9 and TRBJ2-7; TRBD2 matches 12 bases. J was trimmed by 2 bases and V by 3 bases; bases with no gene match: 6. Germline V CDR1 and CDR2: SGDLS, YYNGEE. This CDR3 comprises 16 residues. For the CDR3, the DNA is TGTGCCAGCAGCGGGCTAGCGGGAGGGCCGACCTACGAGCAGTACCTC. Amino acid sequence: CASSGLAGGPTYEQYL.

This clonotype was observed at least ten times. The chain links TRBV19 to TRBJ1-5; the match to TRBD1 covers 9 bases. CDR3 length equals 16 residues. J gave up 3 bases and V 6 bases, and 9 bases lay outside the gene matches. From germline, CDR1 is LNHDA and CDR2 SQIVND (reference sequence). CDR3 in DNA: TGTGCCAGTAGCTTCCTGGACAGGGGCAACAATCAGCCCCAGCATTTT. It yields the protein CASSFLDRGNNQPQHF.

The V call is TRBV18, the J call TRBJ2-5, with 10 bases fitting TRBD2. V shed 6 bases and J 2 bases; nucleotides not matched to a gene: 9. The CDR3 has 16 residues. Germline lookup yields CDR1 KGHSH and CDR2 LQKENI. CDR3 nucleotides: TGTGCCAGCTCTCCGGCGGCTAGCGGGAGACAAGAGACCCAGTACTTC. It specifies CASSPAASGRQETQYF.

The chain uses TRBV10-3 and TRBJ2-2, with D possibly TRBD2 on 5 matching bases. CDR3 length: 13 amino acids. Germline-derived CDR1 and CDR2 are ENHRY and SYGVKD. The V gene lost 10 bases and the J gene lost 1 base, with 10 bases spanning the gap. CDR3 loop: CATQLENTGELFF. The CDR3 region has the DNA TGTGCCACCCAACTAGAGAACACCGGGGAGCTGTTTTTT.

The gene calls are TRBV12-5 and TRBJ1-1; 7 nucleotides match TRBD1. V lost 3 bases, J lost 7 bases, and 5 bases stayed unmatched. The germline CDR1 and CDR2 sequences are LGHNT and FRNRAP. The CDR3 extends over 13 amino acids. CDR3 in amino acids: CASGLGTVGEAFF. DNA of the CDR3: TGTGCTAGTGGTTTAGGGACAGTCGGTGAAGCTTTCTTT.

Ten or more counts support this clonotype. The germline gene is not matched at one end of the junction; a read error may be the cause. The rearrangement joins TRBV5-1 to TRBJ2-7, with D perhaps matching TRBD2 (6 bases). This CDR3 has 14 amino acids. Germline V gene sequence: CDR1 SGHRS, CDR2 YFSETQ. The CDR3 region is CASSGGTHSYEQYF. As DNA, the CDR3 is TGTGCCAGCAGCGGCGGGACCCACTCCTACGAGCAGTACTTC.

This clonotype showed up just a few times. The gene calls are TRBV28 and TRBJ2-7; D possibly uses TRBD1 or TRBD2 (5 bases each). The CDR3 is made up of 18 amino acids. V lost 6 bases and J lost 3, with 27 bases in between. The germline V gene encodes CDR1 MDHEN and CDR2 SYDVKM. The CDR3 DNA reads TGTGCCAGCAGCTTACGCGTCCCGGGACCCTTAGGTGTCTACGAGCAGTACTTC. This translates into CASSLRVPGPLGVYEQYF.

The CDR3 DNA sequence: TGTGCCAGCAGTAATTTCAGGGACCACGAGCAGTACTTC. Translation: CASSNFRDHEQYF. The V call is TRBV28, the J call TRBJ2-7; either TRBD1 or TRBD2 may supply D (5 bases each). The ends were cut back, 5 bases at V and 5 bases at J, with 13 bases in the middle. Germline CDR1 reads MDHEN; CDR2 reads SYDVKM. This CDR3 region has 13 residues.

In its sample, this clonotype was seen a few times. A read error may explain this, as a much larger clone is one base away. This sequence joins TRBV30 and TRBJ1-1; D gene unclear. The V end was cut by 0 bases, the J end by 5 bases, with 13 bases between. The length of the CDR3 is 14 residues. The germline gives CDR1 GTSNPN, CDR2 SVGIG (reference sequence). The CDR3: CAWSVKGAPTEAFF. CDR3 nucleotides: TGTGCCTGGAGTGTGAAGGGAGCCCCGACTGAAGCTTTCTTT.

This clonotype was found many times. The rearrangement joins TRBV29-1 to TRBJ2-7; TRBD2 matches at 7 bases. CDR1 and CDR2 from the germline V gene are SQVTM and ANQGSEA. CDR3 length: 13 residues. Trimming took 2 bases from V and 2 from J; bases not matched to a gene: 3. The CDR3 sequence is CSVELAGPYEQYF. In DNA form, the CDR3 reads TGCAGCGTTGAATTAGCGGGTCCCTACGAGCAGTACTTC.

This clonotype was seen at least ten times. The chain joins TRBV27 to TRBJ1-1; 7 nucleotides agree with TRBD1. This CDR3 is 14 amino acids long. Germline CDR1 is MNHEY and CDR2 is SMNVEV (reference sequence). Germline trimming cut 2 bases from V and 4 bases from J; bases unmatched to any gene: 4. The CDR3 spells CASSLTTGVTEAFF. CDR3 in DNA: TGTGCCAGCAGTTTAACAACAGGGGTCACTGAAGCTTTCTTT.

This clonotype was seen ten or more times. J is TRBJ1-2 and V is TRBV13; weak D call: TRBD1 (6 bases). CDR1 PRHDT and CDR2 FYEKMQ come from the germline V gene (reference sequence). The length of the CDR3 is 15 residues. Trimming removed 3 bases at V and 0 bases at J, with 11 bases between. CDR3 sequence (DNA): TGTGCCAGCAGCTTTCAAGGGGGAGCTAACTATGGCTACACCTTC. Translated, it gives CASSFQGGANYGYTF.

This clonotype was recorded many times. A single base separates this from a much larger clone, so it may be a read error. V is TRBV6-5 and J is TRBJ1-1; 7 bases align to TRBD1. Germline lookup yields CDR1 MNHEY and CDR2 SVGAGI. This CDR3 has 14 residues. CDR3 sequence reads: CAGSWGQRGAEAFF. Written as DNA, the CDR3 is TGTGCCGGCAGTTGGGGACAGCGGGGCGCTGAAGCTTTCTTT.

This clonotype was seen at least ten times. This chain links TRBV15 with TRBJ2-2; TRBD1 matches at 8 bases. CDR1 and CDR2 (germline): LNHNV, YYDKDF (reference sequence). The CDR3 is 15 residues long. The V and J ends lost 4 bases and 3 bases, in that order; junction bases with no gene match: 4. CDR3 sequence reads: CATSTRQGHTGELFF. The CDR3 bases are TGTGCCACCAGCACAAGACAGGGGCACACCGGGGAGCTGTTTTTT. Looking up the rest from reference TRBV15 and TRBJ2-2 gives the full variable domain: DAMVIQNPRYQVTQFGKPVTLSCSQTLNHNVMYWYQQKSSQAPKLLFHYYDKDFNNEADTPDNFQSRRPNTSFCFLDIRSPGLGDTAMYLCATSTRQGHTGELFFGEGSRLTVL.